The 11 T cell receptor beta chains reported below all come from one sample, sequenced in a study of blood T cell repertoires in COVID-19. The protocol was immunoSEQ multiplex PCR, while the TCRdb copy is restricted to in-frame clones and leaves out a portion. The sample contains some 190,000 clones, roughly three quarters of which appear only once. The sequenced sample was PBMCs or T cells enriched from blood (not recorded which). These receptor sequences come from a man in his sixties who had been exposed to COVID-19.

The V call is TRBV20-1, the J call TRBJ1-1; no clear D gene. Trimming removed 3 bases from V and 1 base from J, with 12 bases in between. The V gene's germline CDR1 is DFQATT and CDR2 SNEGSKA (reference sequence). The CDR3 length is 14 residues. The CDR3 DNA reads as TGCAGTGCTAGTGAGCTTACCGGGAACACTGAAGCTTTCTTT. It encodes CSASELTGNTEAFF.

The chain is built from TRBV12-3 or TRBV12-4 and TRBJ2-7; the D is unclear. The CDR3 totals 13 residues. V was pared by 5 bases and J by 2 bases, with 10 bases between. The CDR3 region has the DNA TGTGCCAGCAGTCCGGTGATAACCTACGAGCAGTACTTC. Protein sequence: CASSPVITYEQYF.

The chain has TRBV19 and TRBJ2-5; D ambiguous. The CDR3 covers 15 residues. Trimming stripped 4 bases from V and 1 base from J, with 13 bases between. Looked up from germline, CDR1 is LNHDA and CDR2 is SQIVND (reference sequence). CDR3 sequence: CASSTLYRVQETQYF. CDR3 nucleotides: TGTGCCAGTAGTACTTTATACCGGGTCCAAGAGACCCAGTACTTC.

The chain has TRBV7-2 and TRBJ1-3, with a possible D match to TRBD1 (5 bases). CDR1 is SGHTA, CDR2 FQGNSA, per germline. CDR3 length equals 17 residues. Trimming took 2 bases from V and 0 from J, leaving 14 bases between them. The CDR3 DNA sequence: TGTGCCAGCAGCTTAACCGGGGACTTCCTCTCTGGAAACACCATATATTTT. It translates to CASSLTGDFLSGNTIYF.

This chain connects TRBV7-9 to TRBJ1-1, with 10 bases identical to TRBD1. Unmatched junction bases numbered 9, after V lost 6 bases and J lost 11 bases. The length of the CDR3 is 13 residues. The germline gives CDR1 SEHNR, CDR2 FQNEAQ (reference sequence). The CDR3 reads CASRTGTGDPAFF. CDR3 nucleotide sequence: TGTGCCAGCAGAACCGGGACAGGGGATCCGGCTTTCTTT. Using reference TRBV7-9 and TRBJ1-1 for the parts outside the CDR3, the full variable domain is DTGVSQNPRHKITKRGQNVTFRCDPISEHNRLYWYRQTLGQGPEFLTYFQNEAQLEKSRLLSDRFSAERPKGSFSTLEIQRTEQGDSAMYLCASRTGTGDPAFFGQGTRLTVV.

The rearrangement joins TRBV19 to TRBJ1-5; D uncertain. Trimming took off 3 bases at V and 1 base at J, with 13 bases between the two ends. The CDR3 runs 16 residues. Germline V gene data show CDR1 as LNHDA and CDR2 as SQIVND (reference sequence). Here the CDR3 reads CASSILGILSNQPQHF. As DNA, the CDR3 is TGTGCCAGTAGTATTCTAGGCATTTTAAGCAATCAGCCCCAGCATTTT.

The chain uses TRBV11-2 and TRBJ2-5, with TRBD2 as a possible D gene (6 bases). CDR1 is SGHAT, CDR2 FQNNGV, per germline. CDR3 length: 13 residues. Trimming stripped 3 bases from V and 5 bases from J, with 10 bases between. For the CDR3, the DNA is TGTGCCAGCAGCTTGACCAGCGGGGAGACCCAGTACTTC. Translation: CASSLTSGETQYF.

The chain links TRBV19 to TRBJ2-3; TRBD1 matches 9 bases. The CDR3 runs 15 residues. Looked up from germline, CDR1 is LNHDA and CDR2 is SQIVND (reference sequence). Trimming at V came to 9 bases and at J to 1 base, leaving 8 bases not matched to a gene. The CDR3 DNA follows: TGTGCCAGCCGCGACAGGGGGGGCGGCACAGATACGCAGTATTTT. Its protein is CASRDRGGGTDTQYF.

The count of this clone is one. CDR3 in DNA: TGCGCCAGCAGCTTAGGGACTAGCGGAACCACCGGGGAGCTGTTTTTT. This codes for CASSLGTSGTTGELFF. The V gene is TRBV4-3, the J gene TRBJ2-2; 11 positions match TRBD2. J gave up 4 bases and V 5 bases, and 6 bases lay outside the gene matches. Germline-derived CDR1 and CDR2 are LGHNA and YSLEER. This CDR3 comprises 16 residues.

The V and J genes are TRBV19 and TRBJ2-3; possible D gene TRBD1, 6 bases. Per germline, CDR1 LNHDA and CDR2 SQIVND (reference sequence). CDR3 length equals 14 residues. The V gene lost 4 bases and the J gene lost 1 base, with 9 bases spanning the gap. CDR3 amino acids: CASSTSGGTDTQYF. For the CDR3, the DNA is TGTGCCAGTAGTACCTCAGGGGGCACAGATACGCAGTATTTT.

The chain couples TRBV5-1 to TRBJ1-6, with 10 bases that match TRBD1. The CDR3 spans 15 residues. V shed 0 bases, J shed 10 bases, and the junction held 4 bases outside the gene matches. Germline V gene sequence: CDR1 SGHRS, CDR2 YFSETQ. The CDR3 loop reads CASSLETGGQSPLHF. CDR3 in DNA: TGCGCCAGCAGCTTGGAGACAGGGGGCCAATCACCCCTCCACTTT.